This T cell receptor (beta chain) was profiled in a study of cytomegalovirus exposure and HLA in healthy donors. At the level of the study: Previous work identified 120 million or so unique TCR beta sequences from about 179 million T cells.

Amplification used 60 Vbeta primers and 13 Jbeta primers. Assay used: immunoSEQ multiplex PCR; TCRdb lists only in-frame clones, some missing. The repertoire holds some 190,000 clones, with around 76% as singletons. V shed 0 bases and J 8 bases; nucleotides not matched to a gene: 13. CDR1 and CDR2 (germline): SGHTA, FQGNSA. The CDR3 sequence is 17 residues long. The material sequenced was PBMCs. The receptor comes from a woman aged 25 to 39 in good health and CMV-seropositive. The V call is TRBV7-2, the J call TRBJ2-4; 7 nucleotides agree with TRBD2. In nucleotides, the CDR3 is TGTGCCAGCAGCTTAGCCTTGGCAGCGTGGGGGGGGGACATTCAGTACTTC. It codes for CASSLALAAWGGDIQYF.